The subject of this entry is one T cell receptor beta chain. Its matching antigen is unknown. The sample is drawn from a study of monozygotic twins with cystic fibrosis. The CDR3 is 16 residues long. The ends lost 2 bases at V and 7 bases at J; junction bases unmatched: 10. The V gene's germline CDR1 is MNHNY and CDR2 SVGAGI (reference sequence). Assay used: immunoSEQ multiplex PCR; TCRdb lists only in-frame clones, some missing. Among 25,000 to 30,000 clones listed, 95% to 98% were seen once. Study-wide points: Co-twins had the most similar V usage for 13 of 16 pairs, J for 8. Median Simpson clonality of 0.0095 suggested naive T cells predominated.

The clonotype was recovered from a girl aged 2 to 9 with cystic fibrosis. The chain employs TRBV6-6 and TRBJ1-5, with TRBD1 matching over 8 bases. The sample consisted of blood. The CDR3 region is CASSYIGQGGNQPQHF. The CDR3 DNA is TGTGCCAGCAGTTACATCGGACAGGGAGGGAACCAGCCCCAGCATTTT.